This entry lists 24 T cell receptor beta chains sequenced from one sample in a study of beta chain features in type 1 diabetes. Expressed TCRB transcripts were sequenced because the entire RNA isolate underwent reverse transcription. The protocol was immunoSEQ multiplex PCR, while the TCRdb copy is restricted to in-frame clones and leaves out a portion. The data contain hundreds of thousands of clones, over 9.5% of them singletons. The sequenced sample consisted of naive CD4+ T cells from blood. These TCRs come from a man aged 18 to 29 in good health.

This chain joins TRBV7-3 and TRBJ2-2; perhaps TRBD1 as D (5 bases). The ends were cut back, 4 bases at V and 0 bases at J, with 12 bases in the middle. CDR3 length equals 16 residues. CDR1 and CDR2 (germline): SGHTA, FQGTGA. The CDR3 spells CASSSQTASNTGELFF. The CDR3 DNA follows: TGTGCCAGCAGCTCTCAGACAGCGTCGAACACCGGGGAGCTGTTTTTT.

This chain links TRBV7-2 with TRBJ2-1; TRBD1 matches 7 bases. V lost 4 bases, J lost 7 bases, and 7 bases stayed unmatched. This CDR3 has 14 amino acids. Germline V gene data show CDR1 as SGHTA and CDR2 as FQGNSA. The CDR3 bases are TGTGCCAGCAGCTCAATGGGACAGTCGAATGAGCAGTTCTTC. Protein product: CASSSMGQSNEQFF.

The rearrangement joins TRBV9 to TRBJ2-7; the D is unclear. V lost 0 bases and J 2 bases, leaving 9 bases between the germline ends. The CDR3 has 14 residues. CDR1 is SGDLS, CDR2 YYNGEE, per germline. The CDR3 region has the DNA TGTGCCAGCAGCGTAGCTAGTCAGACCTACGAGCAGTACTTC. Translating gives CASSVASQTYEQYF.

This clone was detected only a few times. This chain connects TRBV30 to TRBJ1-6; 9 nucleotides agree with TRBD1. The CDR3 runs to 15 residues. Germline V gene lookup returns CDR1 GTSNPN and CDR2 SVGIG (reference sequence). V was clipped by 1 base and J by 9 bases; unmatched bases: 7. Here the CDR3 reads CAWSDMGQGFSPLHF. CDR3 in DNA: TGTGCCTGGAGTGATATGGGACAGGGTTTTTCACCCCTCCACTTT.

This clone was counted between two and nine times. The chain recombines TRBV30 with TRBJ1-5; possible D gene TRBD1, 5 bases. V was pared by 4 bases and J by 4 bases, with 11 bases between. In germline, CDR1 is GTSNPN, CDR2 SVGIG (reference sequence). The length of the CDR3 is 13 residues. In nucleotides, the CDR3 is TGTGCCTGGAACTCAGGGTCTAATCAGCCCCAGCATTTT. This encodes CAWNSGSNQPQHF.

This clone was seen more than once but under ten times. The CDR3 DNA reads as TGTGCCAGCAGCCCGGATCTAGCGATTAGCTCCTACGAGCAGTACTTC. Amino acid sequence: CASSPDLAISSYEQYF. The rearrangement uses TRBV5-4 and TRBJ2-7, with TRBD2 as a possible D gene (6 bases). V was clipped by 4 bases and J by 0 bases, with 17 bases between them. This CDR3 spans 16 amino acids. The germline CDR1 and CDR2 sequences are SGHNT and YYREEE (reference sequence).

This clone was counted between two and nine times. The V and J genes are TRBV28 and TRBJ2-7; weak D call: TRBD2 (6 bases). The CDR3 contains 15 residues. Germline values: CDR1 MDHEN, CDR2 SYDVKM. Trimming stripped 6 bases from V and 4 bases from J, with 19 bases between. The CDR3 bases are TGTGCCAGCAGAACCGGGATCCGGGGGACTTACGAGCAGTACTTC. It codes for CASRTGIRGTYEQYF.

This clone has just a few counts. The chain links TRBV10-3 to TRBJ2-1, with unresolved D. CDR1 and CDR2 from the germline V gene are ENHRY and SYGVKD. The CDR3 contains 13 residues. With 10 bases removed from V and 3 bases from J, the gap between germline ends came to 13 bases. CDR3 loop: CATFHEDYNEQFF. Here the CDR3 DNA reads TGTGCCACCTTCCATGAGGACTACAATGAGCAGTTCTTC.

This clone appeared a few times. The chain is built from TRBV19 and TRBJ1-5, with 8 nucleotides matching TRBD1. CDR3 length: 16 residues. Germline trimming cut 6 bases from V and 2 bases from J; bases unmatched to any gene: 9. From germline, CDR1 is LNHDA and CDR2 SQIVND (reference sequence). The CDR3 spells CASRTGVGSGNQPQHF. CDR3 sequence (DNA): TGTGCCAGTAGGACAGGGGTGGGATCGGGCAATCAGCCCCAGCATTTT.

DNA for the CDR3: TGTGCCAGCAGCTTGGGACAGAATCAGCCCCAGCATTTT. Amino acid sequence: CASSLGQNQPQHF. The rearrangement joins TRBV5-6 to TRBJ1-5; a possible D gene is TRBD1 (5 bases). Trimming cost V 0 bases and J 4 bases, with 5 bases left between them. The CDR3 sequence is 13 residues long. Germline CDR1 and CDR2: SGHDT and YYEEEE.

The chain employs TRBV25-1 and TRBJ1-2; D is perhaps TRBD1 (6 bases). V lost 5 bases and J 4 bases, leaving 11 bases between the germline ends. Per germline, CDR1 MGHDK and CDR2 SYGVNS. The CDR3 sequence is 13 residues long. The CDR3: CASSFQGLYGYTF. CDR3 DNA sequence: TGTGCCAGCAGTTTTCAGGGGCTCTATGGCTACACCTTC.

This clone came up a few times. The sample holds other DNA sequences that translate to the same CDR3. CDR3 DNA sequence: TGTGCCAGCAGCTTGCAGGGGAATCAGCCCCAGCATTTT. This sequence encodes CASSLQGNQPQHF. The chain uses TRBV7-2 and TRBJ1-5, with D maybe TRBD1 (6 bases). Trimming stripped 3 bases from V and 4 bases from J, with 7 bases between. The germline CDR1 and CDR2 sequences are SGHTA and FQGNSA. This CDR3 contains 13 residues.

The gene calls are TRBV5-1 and TRBJ2-3; 7 nucleotides agree with TRBD1. Germline V gene data show CDR1 as SGHRS and CDR2 as YFSETQ. This CDR3 is 14 amino acids long. With 4 bases clipped from V and 3 bases from J, the junction kept 5 bases outside the gene matches. This CDR3 is CASSHDRETDTQYF. For the CDR3, the DNA is TGCGCCAGCAGCCACGACAGGGAAACAGATACGCAGTATTTT.

This clone has a handful of counts. The V gene is TRBV5-4, the J gene TRBJ2-7; 10 nucleotides match TRBD1. Germline-derived CDR1 and CDR2 are SGHNT and YYREEE (reference sequence). This CDR3 comprises 14 residues. V lost 4 bases, J lost 4 bases, and 5 bases stayed unmatched. The CDR3 nucleotides are TGTGCCAGCAGCGCTGGGGACAGGGGATACGAGCAGTACTTC. The encoded protein is CASSAGDRGYEQYF.

The chain uses TRBV29-1 and TRBJ2-7; possible D gene TRBD1, 5 bases. Trimming left V 7 bases short and J 0 bases short, with 10 bases between. The CDR3 has 12 amino acids. The germline CDR1 and CDR2 sequences are SQVTM and ANQGSEA. The CDR3 spells CSGTTDSYEQYF. As DNA, the CDR3 is TGCAGCGGAACGACAGACTCCTACGAGCAGTACTTC.

The chain recombines TRBV5-1 with TRBJ2-1; TRBD1 matches at 7 bases. V trimming: 4 bases; J trimming: 2 bases; junction bases outside the gene matches: 6. Germline lookup yields CDR1 SGHRS and CDR2 YFSETQ. The CDR3 runs to 15 residues. This CDR3 is CASSQGTDPYNEQFF. The DNA for the CDR3 is TGCGCCAGCAGCCAAGGGACAGATCCCTACAATGAGCAGTTCTTC.

This clone has just a few counts. The genes are TRBV6-5 and TRBJ1-1, with D unresolved. Germline V CDR1 and CDR2: MNHEY, SVGAGI. The germline V and J ends were trimmed by 7 bases and 1 base, with 16 bases remaining between them. This CDR3 has 15 amino acids. CDR3 sequence: CASIRLVRSNTEAFF. The DNA of the CDR3 is TGTGCCAGCATTCGATTAGTCCGATCGAACACTGAAGCTTTCTTT.

The chain combines TRBV30 with TRBJ2-1; 11 nucleotides align to TRBD2. The germline V gene encodes CDR1 GTSNPN and CDR2 SVGIG (reference sequence). The CDR3 is made up of 13 amino acids. Unmatched junction bases numbered 3, after V lost 7 bases and J lost 4 bases. The CDR3 region is CAYRTSGYNEQFF. CDR3 DNA: TGTGCCTACCGGACTAGCGGGTACAATGAGCAGTTCTTC.

The J gene is TRBJ2-7, the V gene TRBV29-1; D is possibly TRBD2 (5 bases). Trimming left V 7 bases short and J 9 bases short, with 19 bases between. Germline assignment: CDR1 SQVTM and CDR2 ANQGSEA. The CDR3 totals 12 residues. The CDR3 reads CSAAAGPEGQYF. The CDR3 DNA follows: TGCAGCGCTGCCGCCGGGCCCGAGGGGCAGTACTTC.

The chain links TRBV18 to TRBJ2-3, with 9 bases that match TRBD2. The CDR3 covers 17 residues. Germline CDR1 is KGHSH and CDR2 is LQKENI. The trim removed 1 base at V and 3 bases at J, leaving 8 bases unmatched. The CDR3 region is CASSPLLAGAGTDTQYF. The CDR3 DNA reads as TGTGCCAGCTCACCACTTTTAGCGGGAGCGGGGACAGATACGCAGTATTTT.

The chain is built from TRBV9 and TRBJ2-3; no firm D call. V was pared by 0 bases and J by 2 bases, with 7 bases between. Per germline, CDR1 SGDLS and CDR2 YYNGEE. The CDR3 has 14 residues. The CDR3 is CASSVASLTDTQYF. CDR3 DNA sequence: TGTGCCAGCAGCGTAGCGAGCCTCACAGATACGCAGTATTTT. The full variable domain, its missing parts supplied by reference TRBV9 and TRBJ2-3, is DSGVTQTPKHLITATGQRVTLRCSPRSGDLSVYWYQQSLDQGLQFLIQYYNGEERAKGNILERFSAQQFPDLHSELNLSSLELGDSALYFCASSVASLTDTQYFGPGTRLTVL.

The sample holds a few counts of this clone. The rearrangement uses TRBV29-1 and TRBJ2-3; 9 bases are a match to TRBD1. Unmatched junction bases numbered 3, after V lost 3 bases and J lost 2 bases. CDR1 is SQVTM and CDR2 is ANQGSEA in the germline V gene. CDR3 size: 14 residues. Here the CDR3 DNA reads TGCAGCGTTGAGGGGACAGGGACCACAGATACGCAGTATTTT. Its protein product is CSVEGTGTTDTQYF.

The chain has TRBV13 and TRBJ1-5, with D possibly being TRBD1 (5 bases). This CDR3 has 14 residues. The ends were cut back, 5 bases at V and 6 bases at J, with 14 bases in the middle. Germline-derived CDR1 and CDR2 are PRHDT and FYEKMQ (reference sequence). The CDR3 DNA is TGTGCCAGCAGCCGAGGACGGAGGGGTCAGCCCCAGCATTTT. This translates into CASSRGRRGQPQHF.

This clone turned up a few times. This specimen includes other DNA sequences encoding the same CDR3. The chain links TRBV30 to TRBJ1-1; D gene ambiguous. Germline CDR1 reads GTSNPN; CDR2 reads SVGIG (reference sequence). Trimming left V 3 bases short and J 4 bases short, with 12 bases between. This CDR3 is 13 amino acids long. The CDR3 bases are TGTGCCTGGAGAGGAGGTTGGGGCACTGAAGCTTTCTTT. Its protein is CAWRGGWGTEAFF. Complete variable domain (other parts from reference TRBV30 and TRBJ1-1): SQTIHQWPATLVQPVGSPLSLECTVEGTSNPNLYWYRQAAGRGLQLLFYSVGIGQISSEVPQNLSASRPQDRQFILSSKKLLLSDSGFYLCAWRGGWGTEAFFGQGTRLTVV.